This passage covers 23 T cell receptor beta chains from one sample sequenced in a study of blood T cell repertoires in COVID-19. Assay used: immunoSEQ multiplex PCR; TCRdb lists only in-frame clones, some missing. The profile shows around 47,000 clones, around 80% of them singletons. Material: peripheral blood. The receptors originated from a woman older than 75 with COVID-19, enrolled during active disease.

The chain uses TRBV5-1 and TRBJ2-7; 9 bases line up with TRBD1. CDR3 length equals 15 residues. Per the germline V gene, CDR1 is SGHRS and CDR2 is YFSETQ. After removal of 4 bases from V and 3 bases from J, the junction contained 8 bases not matched to a gene. In DNA form, the CDR3 reads TGCGCCAGCAGCACCCCCGGGACAGGGAACTACGAGCAGTACTTC. Its protein product is CASSTPGTGNYEQYF. Looking up the rest from reference TRBV5-1 and TRBJ2-7 gives the full variable domain: KAGVTQTPRYLIKTRGQQVTLSCSPISGHRSVSWYQQTPGQGLQFLFEYFSETQRNKGNFPGRFSGRQFSNSRSEMNVSTLELGDSALYLCASSTPGTGNYEQYFGPGTRLTVT.

The J gene is TRBJ1-1, the V gene TRBV5-6, with 10 bases matching TRBD1. This CDR3 has 14 residues. Germline lookup yields CDR1 SGHDT and CDR2 YYEEEE. Germline trimming cut 4 bases from V and 5 bases from J; bases unmatched to any gene: 5. The CDR3: CASSVTGGRTEAFF. Written as DNA, the CDR3 is TGTGCCAGCAGCGTGACAGGGGGCAGGACTGAAGCTTTCTTT.

This clone has a handful of counts. This chain links TRBV4-2 with TRBJ1-2; 7 bases fit TRBD1. Germline V gives CDR1 LGHNA, CDR2 YNFKEQ. CDR3 size: 16 residues. Trimming at V came to 0 bases and at J to 4 bases, leaving 8 bases not matched to a gene. Written as DNA, the CDR3 is TGTGCCAGCAGCCAAGATGGGGGACAGCTCATCTATGGCTACACCTTC. Translating gives CASSQDGGQLIYGYTF.

This rearrangement joins TRBV5-4 to TRBJ1-3, with D possibly TRBD1 on 5 matching bases. The CDR3 is 14 residues long. Trimming took 7 bases from V and 10 from J, leaving 21 bases between them. Germline loops: CDR1 SGHNT, CDR2 YYREEE (reference sequence). The CDR3 loop reads CASFTTGGWGTIYF. DNA of the CDR3: TGTGCCAGCTTCACGACCGGGGGTTGGGGGACCATATATTTT. The whole variable domain, filled in from reference TRBV5-4 and TRBJ1-3, reads ETGVTQSPTHLIKTRGQQVTLRCSSQSGHNTVSWYQQALGQGPQFIFQYYREEENGRGNFPPRFSGLQFPNYSSELNVNALELDDSALYLCASFTTGGWGTIYFGEGSWLTVV.

This chain links TRBV11-2 with TRBJ2-1, with 12 positions matching TRBD2. The CDR3 is made up of 19 amino acids. Unmatched junction bases numbered 18, after V lost 6 bases and J lost 6 bases. In germline, CDR1 is SGHAT, CDR2 FQNNGV. CDR3 in amino acids: CASRPRVPGLAGPGNEQFF. In DNA, the CDR3 is TGTGCCAGCAGGCCAAGGGTTCCGGGACTAGCGGGTCCGGGCAATGAGCAGTTCTTC. The full variable domain, with the rest looked up from reference TRBV11-2 and TRBJ2-1, is EAGVAQSPRYKIIEKRQSVAFWCNPISGHATLYWYQQILGQGPKLLIQFQNNGVVDDSQLPKDRFSAERLKGVDSTLKIQPAKLEDSAVYLCASRPRVPGLAGPGNEQFFGPGTRLTVL.

The genes are TRBV4-2 and TRBJ1-1, with 8 positions matching TRBD1. The CDR3 is 15 residues long. The V gene end was trimmed by 4 bases and the J gene end by 0 bases; junction bases not matched to a gene: 4. CDR1 LGHNA and CDR2 YNFKEQ come from the germline V gene. For the CDR3, the DNA is TGTGCCAGCAGCCTAACACAGGGGGTGAACACTGAAGCTTTCTTT. It encodes CASSLTQGVNTEAFF.

The gene calls are TRBV18 and TRBJ2-7, with a tentative D call TRBD2 (5 bases). The V end lost 6 bases, the J end lost 5 bases, and 14 bases lay between the germline ends. Germline V CDR1 and CDR2: KGHSH, LQKENI. There are 13 residues in the CDR3. The CDR3 region is CASSDSQANEQYF. CDR3 DNA: TGTGCCAGCTCGGACTCCCAGGCTAACGAGCAGTACTTC.

This chain uses TRBV19 with TRBJ2-3; D is unclear. The CDR3 sequence is 14 residues long. The ends were cut back, 5 bases at V and 0 bases at J, with 9 bases in the middle. Germline V gene data show CDR1 as LNHDA and CDR2 as SQIVND (reference sequence). Here the CDR3 reads CASSSFGSTDTQYF. The CDR3 DNA reads TGTGCCAGTAGTTCCTTCGGGAGCACAGATACGCAGTATTTT.

The chain combines TRBV14 with TRBJ2-7, with 13 bases that match TRBD2. Germline values: CDR1 SGHDN, CDR2 FVKESK. The CDR3 consists of 16 residues. V was clipped by 4 bases and J by 3 bases; unmatched bases: 6. CDR3 in DNA: TGTGCCAGCAGCCTATCCGGGACTAGCGGGATCTACGAGCAGTACTTC. Translation: CASSLSGTSGIYEQYF.

In DNA form, the CDR3 reads TGTGCCAGCAGCTTTCTAGCGGGAGGCACAGATACGCAGTATTTT. Protein sequence: CASSFLAGGTDTQYF. The chain links TRBV5-4 to TRBJ2-3; 10 bases are shared with TRBD2. Unmatched junction bases numbered 1, after V lost 2 bases and J lost 1 base. The CDR3 loop spans 15 amino acids. CDR1 and CDR2 from the germline V gene are SGHNT and YYREEE (reference sequence).

This clone was observed a few times. This chain uses TRBV3-1 (or the pseudogene TRBV3-2) with TRBJ2-2, with 9 nucleotides matching TRBD2. V was clipped by 0 bases and J by 0 bases; unmatched bases: 2. Germline loops: CDR1 LGHDT, CDR2 YNNKEL (reference sequence). The CDR3 is 17 amino acids. The CDR3 sequence: CASSQDGLATNTGELFF. The CDR3 DNA reads TGTGCCAGCAGCCAAGATGGACTAGCGACGAACACCGGGGAGCTGTTTTTT.

V is TRBV19 and J is TRBJ1-2; 9 bases align to TRBD1. Per germline, CDR1 LNHDA and CDR2 SQIVND (reference sequence). V lost 5 bases, J lost 6 bases, and 10 bases stayed unmatched. The CDR3 is 15 residues long. The CDR3 loop reads CASSFTGTGTHGYTF. DNA for the CDR3: TGTGCCAGTAGTTTCACCGGGACAGGGACTCATGGCTACACCTTC.

The chain recombines TRBV19 with TRBJ2-5; the match to TRBD1 covers 10 bases. Germline V gene sequence: CDR1 LNHDA, CDR2 SQIVND (reference sequence). V gave up 5 bases and J gave up 2 bases; unmatched junction bases: 11. The CDR3 has 17 amino acids. The DNA of the CDR3 is TGTGCCAGTAGTGCACCCAGACAGGGGGCGTTACAAGAGACCCAGTACTTC. Amino acid sequence: CASSAPRQGALQETQYF.

The chain has TRBV18 and TRBJ1-4; D uncertain. There are 12 residues in the CDR3. V lost 5 bases and J 8 bases, leaving 9 bases between the germline ends. Germline V CDR1 and CDR2: KGHSH, LQKENI. The CDR3 reads CASSIQKEKLFF. The CDR3 region has the DNA TGTGCCAGCTCAATCCAGAAGGAAAAACTGTTTTTT.

The V gene is TRBV11-3, the J gene TRBJ2-1; 8 bases are shared with TRBD2. CDR1 is SGHNT, CDR2 YENEEA, per germline. The length of the CDR3 is 14 residues. V lost 1 base to trimming and J lost 8 bases; unmatched junction nucleotides: 4. CDR3 residues: CASSLVGRADEQFF. Written as DNA, the CDR3 is TGTGCCAGCAGCTTAGTCGGGAGGGCCGATGAGCAGTTCTTC.

V and J are TRBV11-3 and TRBJ2-1; 9 positions match TRBD2. J lost 10 bases, V lost 5 bases, and 18 bases had no gene match. Germline V gene data show CDR1 as SGHNT and CDR2 as YENEEA. The CDR3 runs 17 residues. The CDR3 here is CASSAHPREGSGVEQFF. The CDR3 DNA is TGTGCCAGCAGCGCCCACCCGCGGGAGGGATCGGGAGTGGAGCAGTTCTTC.

The chain has TRBV27 and TRBJ1-5; the D is unclear. The CDR3 consists of 16 residues. The germline V and J ends were trimmed by 2 bases and 1 base, with 12 bases remaining between them. The germline CDR1 and CDR2 sequences are MNHEY and SMNVEV (reference sequence). Here the CDR3 reads CASSLGPRGSNQPQHF. In DNA, the CDR3 is TGTGCCAGCAGTTTAGGGCCGCGAGGGAGCAATCAGCCCCAGCATTTT.

This clone was seen more than once but under ten times. V gene TRBV6-4 combines with J gene TRBJ2-1; D call uncertain. Germline V gene lookup returns CDR1 MRHNA and CDR2 SNTAGT. The CDR3 extends over 14 amino acids. The ends were cut back, 0 bases at V and 9 bases at J, with 12 bases in the middle. The CDR3 protein is CASSDSGVVGEQFF. The CDR3 region has the DNA TGTGCCAGCAGTGACTCAGGAGTAGTTGGTGAGCAGTTCTTC.

V and J are TRBV19 and TRBJ2-2, with 10 nucleotides matching TRBD2. This CDR3 has 15 residues. Germline lookup yields CDR1 LNHDA and CDR2 SQIVND (reference sequence). V was clipped by 3 bases and J by 6 bases; unmatched bases: 4. The CDR3 region has the DNA TGTGCCAGTAGTATCCCCCTAGCGGGAGCCGGGGAGCTGTTTTTT. It codes for CASSIPLAGAGELFF.

CDR3 protein: CASSLGQARSEAFF. The CDR3 DNA follows: TGTGCCAGCAGTCTCGGACAGGCTCGATCTGAAGCTTTCTTT. The chain has TRBV6-5 and TRBJ1-1, with 7 bases identical to TRBD1. Germline trimming cut 5 bases from V and 6 bases from J; bases unmatched to any gene: 9. The CDR3 sequence is 14 residues long. Per the germline V gene, CDR1 is MNHEY and CDR2 is SVGAGI.

The V and J genes are TRBV28 and TRBJ2-1, with a weak D call TRBD2 (5 bases). CDR3 size: 16 residues. The germline CDR1 and CDR2 sequences are MDHEN and SYDVKM. The V end lost 2 bases, the J end lost 3 bases, and 14 bases lay between the germline ends. CDR3 DNA sequence: TGTGCCAGCAGTTTACGTTCCAGCGGAATCTACAATGAGCAGTTCTTC. It specifies CASSLRSSGIYNEQFF.

The chain carries TRBV7-9 and TRBJ1-1; TRBD1 agrees at 8 bases. Per germline, CDR1 SEHNR and CDR2 FQNEAQ (reference sequence). V lost 1 base to trimming and J lost 7 bases; unmatched junction nucleotides: 5. The CDR3 contains 14 residues. The CDR3 nucleotides are TGTGCCAGCAGCTTAGTAGGACAGGGCGGTGAAGCTTTCTTT. This sequence encodes CASSLVGQGGEAFF.

The rearrangement links TRBV19 to TRBJ2-7, with D possibly being TRBD2 (5 bases). Germline-derived CDR1 and CDR2 are LNHDA and SQIVND (reference sequence). The germline V and J ends were trimmed by 3 bases and 0 bases, with 9 bases remaining between them. CDR3 size: 14 residues. CDR3 in DNA: TGTGCCAGTAGTATTGGGAGAAACTCCTACGAGCAGTACTTC. Translation: CASSIGRNSYEQYF.